This TCR beta chain is from a study of blood T cell dynamics during melanoma immunotherapy (dated by TCRdb to the early 2020s). Turning to the overall study: Patients had metastatic melanoma and received first-line pembrolizumab or nivolumab plus ipilimumab as standard of care in the United Kingdom. To identify early correlates of response, the study profiled peripheral T cell receptor repertoires in patients with metastatic melanoma before and after one cycle of checkpoint inhibitor therapy. Consecutive patients formed a training cohort, and a further independent group of patients from the same centre was pooled into an external validation set.

General conclusions and limits of the study: Unlike progressors, patients who went on to achieve disease control showed a bifurcated reorganization of the PBMC repertoire at W3, with either increased clonality or increased diversity. Whether the T cell clones driving repertoire changes were melanoma-specific or reflected general immune activation could not be determined in the study. The relatively small sample size was recognized as a factor that could limit how well the results generalize.

A fixed 350 ng of DNA was loaded for every bulk PBMC sample. Following the manufacturer instructions, the immunoSEQ TCRb Assay kit was used to amplify TCR beta CDR3 sequences from genomic DNA. The KAPA Library Quantification Kit for Illumina platforms was used to quantify pooled libraries by qPCR. Sequencing of the pooled libraries was done on an Illumina NextSeq 500, with clustering at about 0.55-1.2 pM. In the source study's methods: The TCR data were analyzed using immunoSEQ ANALYZER and the R LymphoSeq package. A rearrangement efficiency score was calculated as productive divided by the sum of productive and non-productive CDR3 sequences. Within each patient, timepoints were compared pairwise for clonality, measured with the Gini coefficient, and for diversity, measured with the Renyi index at alpha=1. Clonal relatedness, based on an edit distance of 3, and repertoire similarity, based on the Bhattacharyya coefficient, were both computed in LymphoSeq. To classify response, a linear discriminant analysis based on week-3 changes in clonality and diversity was built using the R MASS and caret packages. The table comes from immuneACCESS by way of TCRdb, which keeps in-frame sequences with V and J called. Part of the clones is missing from these tables; in studies checked, under half for an unresolved V gene and the rest for unknown reasons. V and J calls and clone size are as listed in that table; D and trimming were resolved from the DNA. The sample table holds some 11,000 clones, of which around 80% were seen once. Jointly, the top ten make up around 24% of the sample.

The time point label, as the study defines it: week 3, after first cycle of checkpoint inhibitor. Blood samples were collected before treatment (T0) and at week 3 (W3), after the first cycle of checkpoint blockade. Except for a couple of patients with rapid clinical progression, response was assessed 12 weeks after the first infusion by RECIST 1.1; disease control meant complete response, partial response or stable disease. Patients were excluded for prior systemic cancer treatment, concomitant immunosuppressant therapy or synchronous other active malignancies. TCR beta was sequenced in both bulk PBMC and plasma cell-free DNA in order to track circulating cells as well as T cell turnover. Lymphoprep and SepMate tubes were used to isolate PBMC from blood, and red cell lysis was then performed. QIAamp DNA Blood Mini kits were used to extract DNA from both PBMC and sorted T cell subsets. Relative to germline, V is 6 bases shorter and J is 7 bases shorter, with 12 bases between their ends. CDR1 and CDR2 are drawn from the germline V gene: SGHNT, YENEEA. From the cysteine through the phenylalanine, the CDR3 covers 12 amino acids. Just the 36-base CDR3 DNA is kept, in frame starting at base 1.

A note on this clone: Its antigen remains undetermined. No clone much larger than this one lies a single base away; base qualities are absent.

This sequence was found in a human donor with melanoma. The receptor chain draws on TRBV11-3 and TRBJ1-1; a tentative D call is TRBD1 (6 bases match). Sequenced material: blood, taken from a patient treated with checkpoint blockade. The CDR3 sequence is CASRRQEDEAFF. The nucleotide sequence reads TGTGCCAGCAGACGACAGGAGGATGAAGCTTTCTTT.